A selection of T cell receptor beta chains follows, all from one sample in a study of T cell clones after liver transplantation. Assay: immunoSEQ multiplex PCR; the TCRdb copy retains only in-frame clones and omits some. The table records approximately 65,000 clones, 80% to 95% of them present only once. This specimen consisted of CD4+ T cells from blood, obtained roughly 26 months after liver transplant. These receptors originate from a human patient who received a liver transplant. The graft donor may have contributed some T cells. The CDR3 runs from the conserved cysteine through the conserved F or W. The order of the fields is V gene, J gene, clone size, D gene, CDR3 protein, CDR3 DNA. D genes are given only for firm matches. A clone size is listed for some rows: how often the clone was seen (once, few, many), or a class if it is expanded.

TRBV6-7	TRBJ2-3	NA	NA	CASSYPDIWSSTDTQYF	TGTGCCAGCAGTTACCCCGACATCTGGTCTAGCACAGATACGCAGTATTTT
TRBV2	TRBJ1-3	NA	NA	CASRGTLTGNTIYF	TGTGCCAGCAGGGGGACCCTCACTGGAAACACCATATATTTT
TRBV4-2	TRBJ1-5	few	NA	CASSNNLNQPQHF	TGTGCCAGCAGCAATAATTTAAATCAGCCCCAGCATTTT
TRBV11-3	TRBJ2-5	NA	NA	CASRRGGGETQYF	TGTGCCAGCCGGAGAGGCGGTGGGGAGACCCAGTACTTC
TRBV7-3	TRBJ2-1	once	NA	CASSLSGAVFNEQFF	TGTGCCAGCAGCTTAAGTGGAGCGGTATTCAATGAGCAGTTCTTC
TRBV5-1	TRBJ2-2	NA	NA	CASSLLGQGGGSGELFF	TGCGCCAGCAGCTTGCTCGGTCAGGGGGGAGGCTCCGGGGAGCTGTTTTTT
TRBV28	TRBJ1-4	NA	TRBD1	CASRLTGGDEKLFF	TGTGCCAGCAGGCTGACAGGGGGGGATGAAAAACTGTTTTTT
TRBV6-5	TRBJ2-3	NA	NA	CASSRPPGNTQYF	TGTGCCAGCAGCCGACCCCCGGGCAATACGCAGTATTTT
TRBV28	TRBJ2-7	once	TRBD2	CASSLRTSGSLSSEQYF	TGTGCCAGCAGTTTACGGACTAGCGGGAGTCTAAGCAGTGAGCAGTACTTC
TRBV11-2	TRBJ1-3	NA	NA	CASSSSGNSGNTIYF	TGTGCCAGCAGCTCCTCAGGGAACTCTGGAAACACCATATATTTT
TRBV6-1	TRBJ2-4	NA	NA	CASKPVAKNIQYF	TGTGCCAGTAAGCCTGTAGCCAAAAACATTCAGTACTTC
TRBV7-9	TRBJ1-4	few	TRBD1	CASSLGQIATNEKLFF	TGTGCCAGCAGCTTGGGACAGATTGCAACTAATGAAAAACTGTTTTTT
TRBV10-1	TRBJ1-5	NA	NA	CASSGAGVEQPQHF	TGCGCCAGCAGTGGGGCAGGGGTAGAACAGCCCCAGCATTTT
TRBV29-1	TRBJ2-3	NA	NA	CSVSQGNPTDTQYF	TGCAGCGTTTCGCAGGGGAACCCCACAGATACGCAGTATTTT
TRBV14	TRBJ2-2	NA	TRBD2	CASSQASTSGTGELFF	TGTGCCAGCAGCCAAGCTTCTACTAGCGGGACCGGGGAGCTGTTTTTT
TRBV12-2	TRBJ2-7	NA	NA	CASRHRTGGYEQYF	TGTGCAAGTCGCCACCGGACAGGGGGCTACGAGCAGTACTTC